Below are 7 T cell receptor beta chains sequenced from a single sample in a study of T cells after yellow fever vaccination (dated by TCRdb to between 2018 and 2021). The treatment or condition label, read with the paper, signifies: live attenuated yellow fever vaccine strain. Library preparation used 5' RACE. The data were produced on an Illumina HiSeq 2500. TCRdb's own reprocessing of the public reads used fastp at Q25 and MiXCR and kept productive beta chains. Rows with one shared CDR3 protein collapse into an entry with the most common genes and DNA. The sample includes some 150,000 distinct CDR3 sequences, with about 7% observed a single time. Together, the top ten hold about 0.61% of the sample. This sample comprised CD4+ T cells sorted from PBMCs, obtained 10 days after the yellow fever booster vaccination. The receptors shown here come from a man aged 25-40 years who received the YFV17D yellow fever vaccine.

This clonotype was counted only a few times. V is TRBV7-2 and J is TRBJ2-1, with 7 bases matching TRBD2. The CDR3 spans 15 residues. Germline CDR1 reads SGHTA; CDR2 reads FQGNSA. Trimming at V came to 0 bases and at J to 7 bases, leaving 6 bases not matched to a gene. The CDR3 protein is CASSLAGGHTNEQFF. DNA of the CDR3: TGTGCCAGCAGCTTAGCGGGAGGGCATACGAATGAGCAGTTCTTC.

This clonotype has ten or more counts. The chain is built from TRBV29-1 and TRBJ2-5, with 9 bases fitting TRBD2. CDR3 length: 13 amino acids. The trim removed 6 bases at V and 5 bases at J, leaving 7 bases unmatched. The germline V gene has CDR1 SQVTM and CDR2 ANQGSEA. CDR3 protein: CSVVAGVTETQYF. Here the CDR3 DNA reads TGCAGCGTGGTAGCGGGAGTCACGGAGACCCAGTACTTC. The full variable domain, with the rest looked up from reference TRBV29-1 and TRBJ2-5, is SAVISQKPSRDICQRGTSLTIQCQVDSQVTMMFWYRQQPGQSLTLIATANQGSEATYESGFVIDKFPISRPNLTFSTLTVSNMSPEDSSIYLCSVVAGVTETQYFGPGTRLLVL.

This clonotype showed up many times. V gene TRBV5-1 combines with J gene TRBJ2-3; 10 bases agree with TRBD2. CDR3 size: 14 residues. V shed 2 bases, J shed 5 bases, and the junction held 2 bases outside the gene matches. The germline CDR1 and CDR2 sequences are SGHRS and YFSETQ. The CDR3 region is CASSLASGGDTQYF. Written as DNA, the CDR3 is TGCGCCAGCAGCTTAGCTAGCGGGGGAGATACGCAGTATTTT.

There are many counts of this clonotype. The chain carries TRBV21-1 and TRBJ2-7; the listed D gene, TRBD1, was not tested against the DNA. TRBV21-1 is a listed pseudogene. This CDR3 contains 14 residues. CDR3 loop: CASSNYRGRREQYF. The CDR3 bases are TGTGCCAGCAGCAATTACAGGGGTCGGAGAGAGCAGTACTTC.

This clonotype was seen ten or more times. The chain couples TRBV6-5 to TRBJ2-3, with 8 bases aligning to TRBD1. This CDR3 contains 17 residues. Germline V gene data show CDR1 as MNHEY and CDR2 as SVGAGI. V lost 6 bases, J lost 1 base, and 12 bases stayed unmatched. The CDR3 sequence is CASSLTGQGGGTDTQYF. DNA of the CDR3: TGTGCCAGCAGCCTAACCGGACAGGGCGGCGGCACAGATACGCAGTATTTT.

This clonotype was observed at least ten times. CDR3 DNA: TGCAGTGCTCCGGACAGGGGTAGCGGGGAGCTGTTTTTT. Its translation: CSAPDRGSGELFF. The V and J genes are TRBV20-1 and TRBJ2-2; 9 positions agree with TRBD1. Germline values: CDR1 DFQATT, CDR2 SNEGSKA (reference sequence). The trim removed 5 bases at V and 7 bases at J, leaving 5 bases unmatched. The CDR3 covers 13 residues.

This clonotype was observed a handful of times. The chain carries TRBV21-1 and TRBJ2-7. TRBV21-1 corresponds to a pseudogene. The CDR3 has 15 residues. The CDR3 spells CASSKKSGRAYEQYF. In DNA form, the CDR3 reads TGTGCCAGCAGCAAAAAGAGCGGGAGGGCCTACGAGCAGTACTTC.